Described below is a single T cell receptor (beta chain) sequence and its context. Its antigen is still unknown. These data come from a study of shared clonotypes between healthy human individuals. Study-wide context: For every donor, three CD4 naive, three CD4 memory, two CD8 naive and one CD8 memory plates were used.

Overall study results and limits: The donor pool, a small one, limited the genetic and exposure-history diversity represented. On the whole, naive subsets had larger estimated richness than memory subsets had. It was only blood that was sampled, and tissue repertoires likely differ.

Only in-frame clones appear in the TCRdb table, and some are missing; sequencing was by immunoSEQ multiplex PCR. The sample has nearly 1 million clones; about three quarters are singletons. The V and J ends lost 0 bases and 4 bases, in that order; junction bases with no gene match: 8. Per the germline V gene, CDR1 is LGHNA and CDR2 is YSLEER. The CDR3 consists of 16 residues. The sequence was collected from a man aged 18-30 years in good health. Sequencing used memory CD4+ T cells sorted from blood. Subset in this sample: CD45RA-negative fraction. This rearrangement joins TRBV4-3 to TRBJ2-7; 8 bases are shared with TRBD2. CDR3 region: CASSQDLSGSFYEQYF. The CDR3 DNA is TGCGCCAGCAGCCAAGATCTCAGCGGGAGCTTTTACGAGCAGTACTTC.